The rows below give T cell receptor beta chains drawn from one sample of a study of CD8+CD57+ T cells in acquired aplastic anemia. TCRdb fed the reads into MiXCR, producing one record per CDR3 protein. The table has 180,000 or so distinct CDR3 sequences, roughly 65% seen once. The sample consisted of sorted CD4+, CD8+, or CD8+CD57+ T cells (not recorded which) from PBMCs. The receptors originated from a human donor with aplastic anemia. The CDR3 runs from the conserved cysteine through the conserved F or W. D genes are given only for firm matches. For some rows the clone size is stated as once, few or many, or as a class when expanded; others skip it.

. | TRBJ1-1 | . | TRBV9 | CASTEIRDMEEAFF | TGTGCCAGCACCGAGATCCGCGACATGGAAGAAGCTTTCTTT
. | TRBJ1-3 | . | TRBV6-1 | CASSDRSGNTIYF | TGTGCCAGCAGTGACCGATCTGGAAACACCATATATTTT
. | TRBJ2-7 | few | TRBV24-1 | CATSDRRGAFYEQYF | TGTGCCACCAGTGACCGCAGGGGGGCGTTTTACGAGCAGTACTTC
. | TRBJ2-1 | . | TRBV24-1 | CATSDLSRAGYNEQFF | TGTGCCACCAGTGATTTGAGCAGGGCGGGGTACAATGAGCAGTTCTTC
. | TRBJ1-4 | . | TRBV7-9 | CASSVGSREKLFF | TGTGCCAGCAGCGTCGGGAGTCGGGAAAAACTGTTTTTT
. | TRBJ2-6 | few | TRBV7-9 | CASSWTASGANVLTF | TGTGCCAGCAGCTGGACAGCCTCTGGGGCCAACGTCCTGACTTTC
TRBD1 | TRBJ2-1 | . | TRBV7-6 | CASSQGQGGLEQFF | TGTGCCAGCAGCCAAGGACAGGGAGGTCTTGAGCAGTTCTTC
. | TRBJ2-5 | . | TRBV5-1 | CASSGVPEDPQYF | TGCGCCAGCAGCGGGGTCCCGGAAGACCCCCAGTACTTC
TRBD1 | TRBJ2-7 | many | TRBV29-1 | CSVAGQGPEQYF | TGCAGCGTTGCGGGACAGGGACCCGAGCAGTACTTC
TRBD2 | TRBJ2-5 | many | TRBV12-5 | CASGLGGAGGKETQYF | TGTGCTAGTGGTTTGGGGGGAGCGGGGGGTAAGGAGACCCAGTACTTC
. | TRBJ2-2 | . | TRBV6-6 | CAISSGELFF | TGTGCCATCTCCTCCGGGGAGCTGTTTTTT
. | TRBJ2-7 | . | TRBV7-6 | CASSAALGEQYF | TGTGCCAGCAGCGCCGCCTTGGGTGAGCAGTACTTC
TRBD2 | TRBJ2-1 | . | TRBV6-5 | CASSYGVVGGYNEQFF | TGTGCCAGCAGTTACGGGGTCGTGGGAGGGTACAATGAGCAGTTCTTC